The T cell receptor (beta chain) described here comes from a study of early T cells in non-severe SARS-CoV-2 infection. Study as a whole: Sequenced bulk RNA came from whole blood that was unsorted, and chains were unpaired. Points from the study as a whole: VDJdb-based matching was biased toward anti-spike CD8 responses and missed private and CD4 specificities.

Molecules of cDNA were individually given unique molecular identifiers that were attached to them. One entry per CDR3 protein results from TCRdb running MiXCR on the 5' RACE reads. The sample has over 55,000 distinct CDR3 sequences; roughly a tenth are singletons. Concerning this clonotype: Its antigen is unknown. The conserved phenylalanine or tryptophan is not found at the CDR3 terminus, so this likely reflects a read error.

V was cut by 3 bases and J by 0 bases, with 10 bases left in between. The CDR3 runs 14 residues. Germline V gene lookup returns CDR1 DFQATT and CDR2 SNEGSKA (reference sequence). The chain links TRBV20-1 to TRBJ2-3; D not resolved. The sample consisted of whole blood. This receptor was identified in an adult who was a healthcare worker with PCR-confirmed SARS-CoV-2 infection or an uninfected control (not recorded which). This chain's CDR3 is CSASGQRSTDTQYI. The CDR3 bases are TGCAGTGCTAGTGGGCAGAGAAGCACAGATACGCAGTATATT.